Below are 24 T cell receptor beta chains sequenced from a single sample in a study of identifying expanded T cells in peripheral blood. Sequencing used immunoSEQ multiplex PCR; TCRdb keeps in-frame clones, though not all of them. Of over 85,000 clones in the sample, approximately 84% were seen once. Sequencing was performed on blood. Receptors were obtained from a person aged 18 to 69 in good health.

In its sample, this clone was seen once. The chain joins TRBV15 to TRBJ1-2; perhaps TRBD1 as D (5 bases). The CDR3 is 13 residues long. Trimming took off 5 bases at V and 8 bases at J, with 15 bases between the two ends. Per germline, CDR1 LNHNV and CDR2 YYDKDF (reference sequence). In nucleotides, the CDR3 is TGTGCCACCAGCGGCAGGGACTCCGGGGGCTACACCTTC. It is translated as CATSGRDSGGYTF.

This chain connects TRBV5-1 to TRBJ1-1, with no clear D. The CDR3 has 12 amino acids. Germline V gene sequence: CDR1 SGHRS, CDR2 YFSETQ. Trimming stripped 0 bases from V and 11 bases from J, with 11 bases between. CDR3 protein: CASSLVGGRAFF. For the CDR3, the DNA is TGCGCCAGCAGCTTGGTAGGAGGGAGGGCTTTCTTT.

Notes on this clone: Mismatch with germline at one junction end may stem from a read error. The V call is TRBV6-5, the J call TRBJ1-2, with D uncertain. Germline CDR1 is MNHEY and CDR2 is SVGAGI. The CDR3 length is 14 residues. CDR3 in amino acids: CASRYYSQNYGYTF. The CDR3 DNA reads TGTGCCAGCAGATACTACTCTCAGAACTATGGCTACACCTTC.

The chain recombines TRBV28 with TRBJ1-2; D might be TRBD1 (5 bases). Germline V gene sequence: CDR1 MDHEN, CDR2 SYDVKM. Deletions cut 6 bases from V and 4 bases from J, with 15 bases between. The CDR3 runs to 14 residues. The CDR3 region is CASSGASYFYGYTF. In nucleotides, the CDR3 is TGTGCCAGCAGCGGGGCCTCTTACTTCTATGGCTACACCTTC.

The chain couples TRBV6-5 to TRBJ2-2; D uncertain. The ends were cut back, 6 bases at V and 9 bases at J, with 11 bases in the middle. This CDR3 region has 12 residues. CDR1 and CDR2 from the germline V gene are MNHEY and SVGAGI. The CDR3 here is CASRNPARELFF. CDR3 DNA sequence: TGTGCCAGCAGAAACCCAGCCCGGGAGCTGTTTTTT.

The rearrangement links TRBV9 to TRBJ2-1, with D possibly called TRBD1 or TRBD2 (7 bases each). The CDR3 sequence is 14 residues long. V lost 4 bases to trimming and J lost 8 bases, with 16 bases between them. Germline CDR1 and CDR2: SGDLS and YYNGEE. The chain's CDR3 is CASSLRGGIDEQFF. CDR3 DNA sequence: TGTGCCAGCAGCCTCAGGGGGGGAATAGATGAGCAGTTCTTC.

This clone is a singleton in its sample. The rearrangement links TRBV18 to TRBJ1-2; D is unresolved. The CDR3 runs to 14 residues. V shed 5 bases and J shed 4 bases, with 14 bases lying between them. Germline V gene data show CDR1 as KGHSH and CDR2 as LQKENI. The CDR3 bases are TGTGCCAGCTCATACCCGACGGTGAGCTATGGCTACACCTTC. It specifies CASSYPTVSYGYTF.

The chain links TRBV6-6 to TRBJ2-5; D gene uncertain. Trimming took off 7 bases at V and 4 bases at J, with 16 bases between the two ends. Looked up from germline, CDR1 is MNHNY and CDR2 is SVGAGI (reference sequence). The CDR3 sequence is 14 residues long. This chain's CDR3 is CASIWELGGETQYF. The CDR3, as DNA: TGTGCCAGCATATGGGAACTCGGCGGAGAGACCCAGTACTTC.

This clone was detected ten times or more. The chain is built from TRBV6-6 and TRBJ2-7; D gene uncertain. The CDR3 is made up of 11 amino acids. Between the trimmed V and J ends, which lost 6 bases and 3 bases, there was a span of 6 bases. Germline V gene lookup returns CDR1 MNHNY and CDR2 SVGAGI (reference sequence). CDR3 in DNA: TGTGCCAGCAGCCTTAACTACGAGCAGTACTTC. It is translated as CASSLNYEQYF.

The chain links TRBV10-2 to TRBJ1-2, with 7 bases aligning to TRBD1. With V trimmed by 3 bases and J by 0 bases, 7 bases remained unmatched. The CDR3 loop spans 16 amino acids. The germline V gene encodes CDR1 WSHSY and CDR2 SAAADI. The CDR3 protein is CASSDNRGRPNYGYTF. The CDR3 DNA reads as TGCGCCAGCAGTGACAATAGGGGGCGGCCTAACTATGGCTACACCTTC.

The rearrangement links TRBV9 to TRBJ2-3; D remains unclear. Trimming stripped 0 bases from V and 1 base from J, with 12 bases between. The CDR3 covers 16 residues. CDR1 is SGDLS and CDR2 is YYNGEE in the germline V gene. The chain's CDR3 is CASSVEPSYRTDTQYF. In DNA, the CDR3 is TGTGCCAGCAGCGTAGAACCCTCTTACCGCACAGATACGCAGTATTTT. Variable domain in full (rest from reference TRBV9 and TRBJ2-3): DSGVTQTPKHLITATGQRVTLRCSPRSGDLSVYWYQQSLDQGLQFLIQYYNGEERAKGNILERFSAQQFPDLHSELNLSSLELGDSALYFCASSVEPSYRTDTQYFGPGTRLTVL.

The rearrangement links TRBV7-2 to TRBJ1-1, with D possibly TRBD1 on 5 matching bases. Trimming cost V 2 bases and J 3 bases, with 19 bases left between them. The germline V gene has CDR1 SGHTA and CDR2 FQGNSA. The CDR3 extends over 17 amino acids. As DNA, the CDR3 is TGTGCCAGCAGCTTATTTCAGGGTACTATCTCAGACACTGAAGCTTTCTTT. Translation gives CASSLFQGTISDTEAFF.

V and J are TRBV15 and TRBJ1-3, with D maybe TRBD1 (6 bases). Deletions cut 4 bases from V and 3 bases from J, with 10 bases between. This CDR3 region has 14 residues. Germline-derived CDR1 and CDR2 are LNHNV and YYDKDF (reference sequence). CDR3 protein: CATSKKGDGNTIYF. DNA of the CDR3: TGTGCCACCAGCAAAAAGGGGGATGGAAACACCATATATTTT.

The rearrangement uses TRBV7-8 and TRBJ2-5; maybe TRBD2 (6 bases). Germline CDR1 reads SGHVS; CDR2 reads FQNEAQ. With 5 bases removed from V and 4 bases from J, the gap between germline ends came to 20 bases. CDR3 size: 16 residues. The chain's CDR3 is CASSLNRGSRGETQYF. The CDR3 DNA is TGTGCCAGCAGCCTGAACCGGGGGTCTCGGGGAGAGACCCAGTACTTC.

The chain carries TRBV12-5 and TRBJ1-3, with D hard to call. The V end was cut by 5 bases, the J end by 2 bases, with 7 bases between. Germline V gene lookup returns CDR1 LGHNT and CDR2 FRNRAP. The CDR3 spans 13 residues. The CDR3 DNA reads TGTGCTAGTGGTCAAATCCCTGGAAACACCATATATTTT. Its translation: CASGQIPGNTIYF.

This clone was counted a few times. The CDR3 region is CASSYLGVDGYTF. Here the CDR3 DNA reads TGTGCCAGCAGTTACCTCGGGGTTGATGGCTACACCTTC. The chain employs TRBV6-5 and TRBJ1-2; D gene unclear. The V gene lost 2 bases and the J gene lost 6 bases, with 10 bases spanning the gap. There are 13 residues in the CDR3. Germline values: CDR1 MNHEY, CDR2 SVGAGI.

This clone was recorded a few times. V usage is TRBV5-1 and J usage is TRBJ2-1; D possibly matches TRBD1 or TRBD2 (5 bases each). Looked up from germline, CDR1 is SGHRS and CDR2 is YFSETQ. Trimming took 3 bases from V and 6 from J, leaving 10 bases between them. This CDR3 region has 13 residues. The CDR3 reads CASSSRGPNEQFF. DNA for the CDR3: TGCGCCAGCAGCTCGAGGGGTCCCAATGAGCAGTTCTTC.

Only a few counts were recorded for this clone. The chain links TRBV6-5 to TRBJ2-1; a weak D match, TRBD1 (7 bases). Trimming shortened V by 10 bases and J by 6 bases, and 22 bases separated the two germline ends. Per the germline V gene, CDR1 is MNHEY and CDR2 is SVGAGI. This CDR3 is built from 15 residues. This chain's CDR3 is CATWDSTQGGNEQFF. The DNA for the CDR3 is TGTGCCACCTGGGACAGTACCCAGGGGGGCAATGAGCAGTTCTTC.

The V call is TRBV6-5, the J call TRBJ1-5; D not resolved. The CDR3 loop spans 12 amino acids. Germline CDR1 and CDR2: MNHEY and SVGAGI. V lost 2 bases, J lost 7 bases, and 6 bases lay in between. The CDR3 DNA is TGTGCCAGCAGTTACGGGGTGCAGCCCCAGCATTTT. It translates to CASSYGVQPQHF.

V and J are TRBV6-6 and TRBJ2-5, with a tentative D call TRBD1 (5 bases). The last part of the DNA fits TRBJ2-7 better; the J call may be wrong. This CDR3 comprises 13 residues. Germline CDR1 reads MNHNY; CDR2 reads SVGAGI (reference sequence). CDR3: CASSYTTAYEQYF. CDR3 sequence (DNA): TGTGCCAGCAGTTACACGACAGCCTACGAGCAGTACTTC.

A single count supports this clone. CDR3 DNA sequence: TGTGCCAGCAGCCAAGATTTACCCCCATGGAATGAGCAGTTCTTC. This sequence encodes CASSQDLPPWNEQFF. The V and J genes are TRBV4-2 and TRBJ2-1; no clear D. Germline V gene data show CDR1 as LGHNA and CDR2 as YNFKEQ. Trimming left V 0 bases short and J 7 bases short, with 13 bases between. This CDR3 has 15 residues.

This chain connects TRBV15 to TRBJ1-5; possible D gene TRBD1, 6 bases. The ends were cut back, 4 bases at V and 1 base at J, with 14 bases in the middle. CDR3 length: 16 residues. The germline V gene encodes CDR1 LNHNV and CDR2 YYDKDF (reference sequence). The CDR3 coding sequence is TGTGCCACCAGCAAAACCACAGGGATAAGCAATCAGCCCCAGCATTTT. This codes for CATSKTTGISNQPQHF.

The chain is built from TRBV6-1 and TRBJ2-6; TRBD1 matches 10 bases. J gave up 0 bases and V 4 bases, and 6 bases lay outside the gene matches. Germline CDR1 and CDR2: MNHNS and SASEGT. This CDR3 is 18 amino acids long. CDR3 region: CASSGGTGAPSGANVLTF. The CDR3 DNA reads as TGTGCCAGCAGTGGAGGGACAGGGGCTCCCTCTGGGGCCAACGTCCTGACTTTC.

V and J are TRBV19 and TRBJ1-2; D is ambiguous. The CDR3 runs 14 residues. V lost 3 bases, J lost 8 bases, and 16 bases lay in between. Germline V gene sequence: CDR1 LNHDA, CDR2 SQIVND (reference sequence). In DNA, the CDR3 is TGTGCCAGTAGTATGGAGTCCACGTGGGGAGGCTACACCTTC. Protein: CASSMESTWGGYTF.